This TCR beta chain emerged from a study of T cells after posttransplantation cyclophosphamide. Study-level points and caveats: Donor CD8+ memory clones often dominated recipient blood repertoires at later times. Skin or GI-infiltrating T cells shared few TRB sequences with blood. Recipient CMV seropositivity and CMV reactivation strongly tracked TRB clonality.

Busulfan-fludarabine conditioning, marrow transplant, and cyclophosphamide on days +3 and +4 were administered. The count of this clone is one. Antigen: not known. Germline values: CDR1 MGHDK, CDR2 SYGVNS. This CDR3 region has 14 residues. V dropped 2 bases and J dropped 8; count of bases not matched to a gene: 5. The method was immunoSEQ multiplex PCR; TCRdb's version includes in-frame clones alone and lacks a portion of them. The repertoire has 35,000 to 45,000 clones, around 80% of them found once; the top ten carry about 7.6%. The sequencing used CD4+ T cells sorted from blood, collected roughly 2,000 days after a stem cell transplant with posttransplant cyclophosphamide. V usage is TRBV25-1 and J usage is TRBJ1-4, with 7 bases aligning to TRBD1. This clonotype was obtained from a female patient aged 40-50 years who received an allogeneic stem cell transplant from a related donor, was CMV-positive, and had no GVHD. Some T cells could come from the graft donor. In nucleotides, the CDR3 is TGTGCCAGCAGTGAAATAGACAGGGAGGAAAAACTGTTTTTT. Translation gives CASSEIDREEKLFF.